Each of the 16 T cell receptor delta chains below was sequenced from the same sample in a study of gamma-delta T cells after stem cell transplantation. TCRdb processed the RT-PCR reads again with the CATT caller. Among over 2,000 delta-chain clones listed, approximately 3% were seen once. The sample taken for sequencing was gamma-delta T cells. Receptors originate from a human donor. It is not recorded whose cells these are; they may come from a transplant donor.

The V gene is TRDV1, the J gene TRDJ1, with TRDD3 matching over 12 bases. Per the germline V gene, CDR1 is TSWWSYY and CDR2 is QGS. The CDR3 contains 19 residues. With V trimmed by 2 bases and J by 0 bases, 10 bases remained unmatched. CDR3 bases: TGTGCTCTTGGGGAAATAACTGGGGGATACCGATTTTACACCGATAAACTCATCTTT. This encodes CALGEITGGYRFYTDKLIF.

This clone is judged medium-sized. The rearrangement uses TRDV1 and TRDJ2, with D hard to call. Germline V CDR1 and CDR2: TSWWSYY, QGS. There are 16 residues in the CDR3. Trimming took off 1 base at V and 1 base at J, with 10 bases between the two ends. DNA of the CDR3: TGTGCTCTTGGGGAACCCGACGTCCGTTTGACAGCACAACTCTTCTTT. Residues: CALGEPDVRLTAQLFF.

This clone is labeled as medium-sized. The CDR3 region has the DNA TGTGCCTGGGACGCTCTGGGGGACCGTAACACCGATAAACTCATCTTT. Translating gives CAWDALGDRNTDKLIF. The genes are TRDV2 and TRDJ1, with TRDD3 identical over 8 bases. This CDR3 has 16 residues. Germline V gene data show CDR1 as GEAIGNYY and CDR2 as EKD. Losses at the gene ends were 7 bases for V and 0 bases for J; bases not matched to a gene: 12.

By share of the sample, this clone is medium-sized. Other DNA variants within this sample encode the same CDR3. The chain combines TRDV2 with TRDJ1; 8 bases match TRDD3. CDR1 GEAIGNYY and CDR2 EKD come from the germline V gene. The V gene end was trimmed by 1 base and the J gene end by 2 bases; junction bases not matched to a gene: 14. This CDR3 spans 18 amino acids. The CDR3, as DNA: TGTGCCTGTGACACTCTAACAGCCTGGGGGACGCATACCGATAAACTCATCTTT. This translates into CACDTLTAWGTHTDKLIF.

Of note for this clone: This clone may be a read error of a much larger clone one base away. The sample contains more than one DNA sequence encoding this CDR3. The chain uses TRDV2 and TRDJ1, with 7 bases that match TRDD3. V gave up 0 bases and J gave up 0 bases; unmatched junction bases: 6. The CDR3 has 16 amino acids. The germline V gene has CDR1 GEAIGNYY and CDR2 EKD. CDR3 in DNA: TGTGCCTGTGACACCCTACTTGGGGGACACACCGATAAACTCATCTTT. It specifies CACDTLLGGHTDKLIF.

About this clone: The protein given in TCRdb and the translation of the DNA differ at residue 10, and the sequence presented here derives from the DNA. V usage is TRDV2 and J usage is TRDJ1; D unresolved. Germline values: CDR1 GEAIGNYY, CDR2 EKD. There are 16 residues in the CDR3. V lost 3 bases, J lost 0 bases, and 16 bases lay in between. CDR3 coding DNA: TGTGCCTGTGACCCAGTTCCCGGAACGCACACCGATAAACTCATCTTT. It specifies CACDPVPGTHTDKLIF.

Points on this clone: A much larger clone lies a single base off, so this may be a read error. The V and J genes are TRDV2 and TRDJ1, with 8 bases lining up with TRDD3. The CDR3 consists of 17 residues. CDR1 is GEAIGNYY, CDR2 EKD, per germline. The ends lost 2 bases at V and 0 bases at J; junction bases unmatched: 10. CDR3 bases: TGTGCCTGTGACATCGTCCAACTGGGGGTCGACACCGATAAACTCATCTTT. Amino acids: CACDIVQLGVDTDKLIF.

This clone is labeled as medium-sized. The chain links TRDV2 to TRDJ3; 9 positions agree with TRDD3. V dropped 6 bases and J dropped 0; count of bases not matched to a gene: 5. Germline assignment: CDR1 GEAIGNYY and CDR2 EKD. The CDR3 covers 17 residues. The CDR3 bases are TGTGCCTGTCTACTGGGGGAAGGCTCCTGGGACACCCGACAGATGTTTTTC. Amino acid sequence: CACLLGEGSWDTRQMFF.

The rearrangement joins TRDV1 to TRDJ1; D unresolved. Trimming left V 0 bases short and J 1 base short, with 9 bases between. CDR3 length equals 15 residues. CDR1 and CDR2 from the germline V gene are TSWWSYY and QGS. CDR3 amino acids: CALGELTELTDKLIF. The CDR3 nucleotides are TGTGCTCTTGGGGAACTTACGGAACTCACCGATAAACTCATCTTT.

This clone rates as medium-sized. A single base is all that separates this from a far larger clone, so a read error is likely. Distinct nucleotide sequences in the sample also encode this CDR3. This chain links TRDV1 with TRDJ1; D is possibly TRDD2 or TRDD3 (5 bases each). Germline lookup yields CDR1 TSWWSYY and CDR2 QGS. The CDR3 consists of 19 residues. The CDR3 coding sequence is TGTGCCCTTGGGGAACCCTTCTTTACTACCCCTTATGGGGTCGATAAACTCATCTTT. As protein: CALGEPFFTTPYGVDKLIF.

In regard to this clone: A read error may account for a junction end that differs from germline. This CDR3 is also generated by other DNA sequences in the sample. The chain is built from TRDV2 and TRDJ3, with TRDD3 matching over 11 bases. The CDR3 totals 18 residues. Germline CDR1 and CDR2: GEAIGNYY and EKD. For the CDR3, the DNA is TGTGCCTGTGACACCGCTGGGGGATACTCCCGGGACACCCGACAGATGTTTTTC. Its protein is CACDTAGGYSRDTRQMFF.

A note on this clone: A read error is likely here: a far larger clone is one base away. V usage is TRDV1 and J usage is TRDJ1; D possibly uses TRDD2 or TRDD3 (7 bases each). V lost 2 bases and J 7 bases, leaving 35 bases between the germline ends. The CDR3 loop spans 21 amino acids. Germline V gene data show CDR1 as TSWWSYY and CDR2 as QGS. This CDR3 is CALGEASFLLIYWGPPGKLIF. DNA for the CDR3: TGTGCTCTTGGGGAAGCCTCCTTCCTGCTGATTTACTGGGGCCCTCCGGGTAAACTCATCTTT.

This clone came up a few times. This clone may be a read error of a much larger clone one base away. The chain couples TRDV2 to TRDJ1, with 8 bases matching TRDD3. CDR1 is GEAIGNYY, CDR2 EKD, per germline. Trimming removed 1 base from V and 10 bases from J; junction bases left unmatched: 19. The CDR3 is made up of 17 amino acids. The CDR3 spells CACDTLGETPLKRGLIF. CDR3 coding DNA: TGTGCCTGTGACACGCTGGGGGAGACCCCCCTAAAAAGGGGACTCATCTTT.

In regard to this clone: A much larger clone lies a single base off, so this may be a read error. This chain links TRAV29/DV5 with TRDJ1; 9 bases align to TRDD3. Per the germline V gene, CDR1 is NSMFDY and CDR2 is ISSIKDK. V was clipped by 0 bases and J by 0 bases; unmatched bases: 27. The CDR3 runs 23 residues. The CDR3 region is CAASVASHPLGDGGFFNTDKLIF. CDR3 coding DNA: TGTGCAGCAAGCGTGGCTTCCCATCCCCTGGGGGATGGCGGTTTCTTTAACACCGATAAACTCATCTTT.

This chain joins TRDV2 and TRDJ3, with 9 bases identical to TRDD3. V was clipped by 2 bases and J by 1 base; unmatched bases: 5. The CDR3 sequence is 18 residues long. Germline assignment: CDR1 GEAIGNYY and CDR2 EKD. The CDR3 spells CACDSWGIESWDTRQMFF. CDR3 nucleotide sequence: TGTGCCTGTGACAGCTGGGGGATTGAATCCTGGGACACCCGACAGATGTTTTTC.

A few counts support this clone. The protein recorded in TCRdb matches a much larger clone and deviates from this DNA's translation at residue 17, suggesting a read error; the protein here is obtained by translating the DNA. This chain joins TRDV2 and TRDJ1, with TRDD3 matching over 9 bases. CDR3 length: 18 residues. Germline CDR1 GEAIGNYY, CDR2 EKD. The CDR3 bases are TGTGCCTGTGAGCGGCTGAAGAATGCGGGGGATACTCCCGATAAACTCACCTTT. Amino acid sequence: CACERLKNAGDTPDKLTF.